This T cell receptor beta chain was recorded in a study of blood T cell repertoires in COVID-19. Study-wide context: The United States, Italy and Spain supplied acute and convalescent COVID-19 samples.

Per the original methods: The authors estimated nucleated cell counts from reference gene primer amplification. Clones were read by immunoSEQ multiplex PCR, and TCRdb kept only the in-frame ones, dropping some. Clone size and V and J calls were adopted from that table, with D and trimming inferred from the DNA. Of 300,000 or so clones in the sample, about 90% were seen once. Germline CDR1 and CDR2: LNHDA and SQIVND (reference sequence). V shed 5 bases and J shed 1 base, with 12 bases lying between them. This CDR3 contains 14 residues. Participants' reported clinical history set cohort assignment. Recovery among Cohort 3 donors was established by two negative PCRs, clearance, or symptom resolution.

The source material was PBMCs or T cells enriched from blood (not recorded which). The TCR sequence derives from a woman aged 25 to 39 who had recovered from COVID-19. The rearrangement links TRBV19 to TRBJ2-7; D may be TRBD1 (5 bases). This chain's CDR3 is CASSSTVTSYEQYF. The CDR3 nucleotides are TGTGCCAGTAGTTCGACAGTGACATCCTACGAGCAGTACTTC.